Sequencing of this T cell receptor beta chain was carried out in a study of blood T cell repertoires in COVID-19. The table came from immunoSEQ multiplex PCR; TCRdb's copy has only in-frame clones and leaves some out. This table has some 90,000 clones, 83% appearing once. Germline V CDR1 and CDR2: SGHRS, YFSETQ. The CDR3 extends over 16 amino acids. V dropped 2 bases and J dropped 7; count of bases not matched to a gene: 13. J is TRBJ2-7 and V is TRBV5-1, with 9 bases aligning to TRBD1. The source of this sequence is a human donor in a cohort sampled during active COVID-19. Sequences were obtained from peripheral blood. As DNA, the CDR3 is TGCGCCAGCAGCTTAACCTACAGGGGGCGCGGAGGAGAGCAGTACTTC. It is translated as CASSLTYRGRGGEQYF.